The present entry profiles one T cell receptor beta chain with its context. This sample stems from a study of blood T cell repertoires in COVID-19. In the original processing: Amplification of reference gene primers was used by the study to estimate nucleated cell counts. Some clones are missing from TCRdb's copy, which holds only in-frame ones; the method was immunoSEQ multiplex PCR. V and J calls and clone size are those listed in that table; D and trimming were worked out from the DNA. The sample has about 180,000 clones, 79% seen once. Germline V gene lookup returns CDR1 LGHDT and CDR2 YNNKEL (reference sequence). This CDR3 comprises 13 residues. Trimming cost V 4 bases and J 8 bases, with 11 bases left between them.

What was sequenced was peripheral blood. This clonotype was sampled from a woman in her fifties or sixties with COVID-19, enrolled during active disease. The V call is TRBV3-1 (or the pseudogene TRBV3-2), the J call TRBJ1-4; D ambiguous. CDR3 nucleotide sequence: TGTGCCAGCAGCCCGTGGCCAGAAGAAAAACTGTTTTTT. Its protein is CASSPWPEEKLFF.